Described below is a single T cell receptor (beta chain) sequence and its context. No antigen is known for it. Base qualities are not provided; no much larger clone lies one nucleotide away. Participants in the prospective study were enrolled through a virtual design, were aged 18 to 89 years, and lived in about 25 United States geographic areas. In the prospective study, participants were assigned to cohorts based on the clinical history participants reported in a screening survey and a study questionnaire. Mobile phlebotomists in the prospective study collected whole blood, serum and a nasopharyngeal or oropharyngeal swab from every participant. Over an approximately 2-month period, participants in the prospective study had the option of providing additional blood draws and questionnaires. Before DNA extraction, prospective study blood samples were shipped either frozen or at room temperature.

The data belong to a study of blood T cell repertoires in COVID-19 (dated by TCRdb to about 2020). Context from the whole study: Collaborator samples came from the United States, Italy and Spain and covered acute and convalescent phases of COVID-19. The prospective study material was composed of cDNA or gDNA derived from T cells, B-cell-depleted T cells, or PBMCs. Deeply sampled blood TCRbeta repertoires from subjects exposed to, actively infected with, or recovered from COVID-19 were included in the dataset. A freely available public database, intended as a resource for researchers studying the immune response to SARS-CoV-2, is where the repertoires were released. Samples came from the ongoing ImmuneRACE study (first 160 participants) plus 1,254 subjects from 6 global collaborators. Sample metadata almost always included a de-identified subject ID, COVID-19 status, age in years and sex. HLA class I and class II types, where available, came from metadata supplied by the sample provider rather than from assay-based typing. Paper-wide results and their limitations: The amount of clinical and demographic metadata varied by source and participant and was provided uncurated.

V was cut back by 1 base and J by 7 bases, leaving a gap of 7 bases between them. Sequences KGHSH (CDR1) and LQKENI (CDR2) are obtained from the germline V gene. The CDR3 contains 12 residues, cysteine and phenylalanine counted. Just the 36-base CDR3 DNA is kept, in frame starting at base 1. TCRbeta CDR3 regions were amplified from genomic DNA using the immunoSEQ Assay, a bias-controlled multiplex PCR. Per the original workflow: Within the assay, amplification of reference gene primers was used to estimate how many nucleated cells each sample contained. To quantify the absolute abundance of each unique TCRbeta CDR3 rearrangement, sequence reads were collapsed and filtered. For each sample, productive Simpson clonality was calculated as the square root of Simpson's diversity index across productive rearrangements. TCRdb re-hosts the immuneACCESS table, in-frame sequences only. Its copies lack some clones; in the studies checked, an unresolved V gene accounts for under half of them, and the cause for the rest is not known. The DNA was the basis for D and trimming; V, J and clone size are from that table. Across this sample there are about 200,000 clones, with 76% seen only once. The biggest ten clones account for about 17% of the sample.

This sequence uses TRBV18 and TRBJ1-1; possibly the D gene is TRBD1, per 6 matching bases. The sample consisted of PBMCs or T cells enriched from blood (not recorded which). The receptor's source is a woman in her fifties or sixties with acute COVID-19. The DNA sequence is TGTGCCAGCTCACCACTGACAGGTGAAGCTTTCTTT. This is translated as CASSPLTGEAFF.